The next 30 T cell receptor beta chains were all read from a single sample in a study of T cells of healthy individuals. TCRdb fed the 5' RACE reads into MiXCR, producing one record per CDR3 protein. The sample records about 96,000 distinct CDR3 sequences, 15% to 20% being singletons. These receptors originate from a human donor in good health.

This clonotype was detected many times. The CDR3 coding sequence is TGTGCCAGCAGCCAGGGCCCCCGCCCTAACTATGGCTACACCTTC. Protein: CASSQGPRPNYGYTF. The V gene is TRBV3-1, the J gene TRBJ1-2; no clear D gene. Trimming stripped 3 bases from V and 0 bases from J, with 11 bases between. Looked up from germline, CDR1 is LGHDT and CDR2 is YNNKEL (reference sequence). The CDR3 has 15 amino acids.

This clonotype was observed a few times. The rearrangement links TRBV9 to TRBJ2-5; D might be TRBD1 (6 bases). Germline V gene data show CDR1 as SGDLS and CDR2 as YYNGEE. The CDR3 spans 14 residues. Trimming removed 0 bases from V and 5 bases from J, with 11 bases in between. CDR3 in DNA: TGTGCCAGCAGCGTAGGTGACAGGCCCGAGACCCAGTACTTC. It translates to CASSVGDRPETQYF.

This clonotype turned up a few times. This rearrangement joins TRBV3-1 to TRBJ2-2; TRBD1 might be the D (6 bases). CDR3 length equals 15 residues. The germline CDR1 and CDR2 sequences are LGHDT and YNNKEL (reference sequence). V was shortened by 4 bases and J by 1 base, with 10 bases between the two germline ends. In DNA form, the CDR3 reads TGTGCCAGCAGCCCCCAACAGGGGAACACCGGGGAGCTGTTTTTT. This translates into CASSPQQGNTGELFF.

This clonotype was picked up a small number of times. The chain employs TRBV5-1 and TRBJ1-1, with 8 bases fitting TRBD1. The V segment lost 4 bases and the J segment 7 bases; nucleotides outside the gene matches: 6. The CDR3 has 13 residues. The germline CDR1 and CDR2 sequences are SGHRS and YFSETQ. CDR3 DNA: TGCGCCAGCAGCCCGGACAGGGAACGTGAAGCTTTCTTT. It is translated as CASSPDREREAFF.

To note about this clonotype: This could be a read error, since a much larger clone is one nucleotide away. The rearrangement links TRBV20-1 to TRBJ2-5; 7 bases align to TRBD2. J gave up 1 base and V 5 bases, and 7 bases lay outside the gene matches. The CDR3 loop spans 14 amino acids. Germline values: CDR1 DFQATT, CDR2 SNEGSKA (reference sequence). CDR3 in DNA: TGCAGTGCTGGCAAGGGAGGGCGCCAAGAGACCCAGTACTTC. This encodes CSAGKGGRQETQYF.

V is TRBV7-2 and J is TRBJ1-5; no clear D gene. The CDR3 extends over 14 amino acids. Germline V lookup: CDR1 SGHTA, CDR2 FQGNSA. V was pared by 1 base and J by 7 bases, with 11 bases between. DNA of the CDR3: TGTGCCAGCAGCTTAGGTTGGGGAGAGCAGCCCCAGCATTTT. Its protein product is CASSLGWGEQPQHF.

The chain has TRBV20-1 and TRBJ2-1, with 8 positions matching TRBD1. CDR1 is DFQATT and CDR2 is SNEGSKA in the germline V gene (reference sequence). The CDR3 sequence is 13 residues long. J lost 7 bases, V lost 6 bases, and 8 bases had no gene match. The CDR3 nucleotides read TGCAGTGCAGACAGGGGAGAGGTAAATGAGCAGTTCTTC. This gives the protein CSADRGEVNEQFF.

This clonotype was counted a few times. This chain uses TRBV18 with TRBJ1-6; a weak D match, TRBD1 (5 bases). Trimming took 2 bases from V and 5 from J, leaving 10 bases between them. The germline CDR1 and CDR2 sequences are KGHSH and LQKENI. The CDR3 runs to 15 residues. This CDR3 reads CASSPNAGNNSPLHF. In nucleotides, the CDR3 is TGTGCCAGCTCACCAAACGCAGGGAATAATTCACCCCTCCACTTT. The variable domain in full, completed from reference TRBV18 and TRBJ1-6, reads NAGVMQNPRHLVRRRGQEARLRCSPMKGHSHVYWYRQLPEEGLKFMVYLQKENIIDESGMPKERFSAEFPKEGPSILRIQQVVRGDSAAYFCASSPNAGNNSPLHFGNGTRLTVT.

Only a few counts were recorded for this clonotype. A junction boundary mismatches the germline segment, possibly from a read error. The chain carries TRBV28 and TRBJ2-3, with unresolved D. This CDR3 is 12 amino acids long. The germline V gene encodes CDR1 MDHEN and CDR2 SYDVKM. The CDR3 DNA sequence: TGTGCCAGCAATCCCCCCGGCTTCCCCTCGAGATTT. Its protein product is CASNPPGFPSRF. The whole variable domain, filled in from reference TRBV28 and TRBJ2-3, reads DVKVTQSSRYLVKRTGEKVFLECVQDMDHENMFWYRQDPGLGLRLIYFSYDVKMKEKGDIPEGYSVSREKKERFSLILESASTNQTSMYLCASNPPGFPSRFGPGTRLTVL.

There are a few counts of this clonotype. The rearrangement joins TRBV19 to TRBJ1-1; tentative D call: TRBD1 (5 bases). The CDR3 is 13 amino acids. CDR1 and CDR2 from the germline V gene are LNHDA and SQIVND (reference sequence). V was pared by 5 bases and J by 1 base, with 8 bases between. The CDR3 reads CASSVRANTEAFF. DNA of the CDR3: TGTGCCAGTAGTGTCAGGGCGAACACTGAAGCTTTCTTT. Full variable domain (outside the CDR3, taken from reference TRBV19 and TRBJ1-1): DGGITQSPKYLFRKEGQNVTLSCEQNLNHDAMYWYRQDPGQGLRLIYYSQIVNDFQKGDIAEGYSVSREKKESFPLTVTSAQKNPTAFYLCASSVRANTEAFFGQGTRLTVV.

This rearrangement joins TRBV15 to TRBJ1-4, with D possibly being TRBD1 (5 bases). Germline CDR1 and CDR2: LNHNV and YYDKDF (reference sequence). The CDR3 is 18 residues long. The V and J ends lost 0 bases and 0 bases respectively, with 14 bases between them. In DNA form, the CDR3 reads TGTGCCACCAGCAGAGATTATCCCGACAGTGCAACTAATGAAAAACTGTTTTTT. Encoded protein: CATSRDYPDSATNEKLFF. The full variable domain, rest sourced from reference TRBV15 and TRBJ1-4, is DAMVIQNPRYQVTQFGKPVTLSCSQTLNHNVMYWYQQKSSQAPKLLFHYYDKDFNNEADTPDNFQSRRPNTSFCFLDIRSPGLGDTAMYLCATSRDYPDSATNEKLFFGSGTQLSVL.

V and J are TRBV7-2 and TRBJ2-1; no firm D call. CDR3 length equals 15 residues. The germline CDR1 and CDR2 sequences are SGHTA and FQGNSA. V shed 1 base and J shed 5 bases, with 12 bases lying between them. The CDR3 sequence: CASSLEGILHNEQFF. The DNA for the CDR3 is TGTGCCAGCAGCTTAGAAGGAATCCTTCACAATGAGCAGTTCTTC.

V usage is TRBV20-1 and J usage is TRBJ1-5, with D perhaps matching TRBD1 (6 bases). Germline V gene lookup returns CDR1 DFQATT and CDR2 SNEGSKA (reference sequence). The CDR3 is made up of 15 amino acids. Trimming left V 6 bases short and J 0 bases short, with 15 bases between. The CDR3 sequence is CSATRTELSNQPQHF. In nucleotides, the CDR3 is TGCAGTGCCACAAGGACAGAGCTTAGCAATCAGCCCCAGCATTTT.

In its sample, this clonotype was seen many times. The chain recombines TRBV5-1 with TRBJ2-7; 10 bases agree with TRBD1. Germline loops: CDR1 SGHRS, CDR2 YFSETQ. This CDR3 has 16 amino acids. The V segment lost 1 base and the J segment 7 bases; nucleotides outside the gene matches: 11. In nucleotides, the CDR3 is TGCGCCAGCAGCTTGAACCCCGGGACAGGGGCGTGGGAGCAGTACTTC. Translation gives CASSLNPGTGAWEQYF. Filled out from reference TRBV5-1 and TRBJ2-7, the complete variable domain reads KAGVTQTPRYLIKTRGQQVTLSCSPISGHRSVSWYQQTPGQGLQFLFEYFSETQRNKGNFPGRFSGRQFSNSRSEMNVSTLELGDSALYLCASSLNPGTGAWEQYFGPGTRLTVT.

The rearrangement links TRBV27 to TRBJ2-2; 7 bases are a match to TRBD1. The length of the CDR3 is 15 residues. From germline, CDR1 is MNHEY and CDR2 SMNVEV (reference sequence). The J segment lost 5 bases and the V segment lost 4 bases, leaving 7 bases of the junction unmatched. This CDR3 reads CASSYRTGVTGELFF. The CDR3 bases are TGTGCCAGCAGTTATAGGACAGGAGTAACCGGGGAGCTGTTTTTT.

This rearrangement joins TRBV4-3 to TRBJ2-5; weak D call: TRBD1 (6 bases). CDR1 is LGHNA and CDR2 is YSLEER in the germline V gene. This CDR3 has 15 residues. Trimming stripped 0 bases from V and 4 bases from J, with 12 bases between. The CDR3 DNA sequence: TGCGCCAGCAGCCAAGATGGACAGCGCGCAGAGACCCAGTACTTC. It is translated as CASSQDGQRAETQYF.

J is TRBJ1-6 and V is TRBV5-6, with TRBD1 as a possible D gene (5 bases). Germline loops: CDR1 SGHDT, CDR2 YYEEEE. V was trimmed by 1 base and J by 8 bases, leaving 10 bases between them. The CDR3 sequence is 14 residues long. The CDR3 DNA sequence: TGTGCCAGCAGCTTGTCGACAGACTATTCACCCCTCCACTTT. This gives the protein CASSLSTDYSPLHF.

The chain has TRBV6-2 or TRBV6-3 and TRBJ1-2; D unresolved. Germline CDR1 reads MNHEY; CDR2 reads SVGEGT. The CDR3 runs 12 residues. V shed 6 bases and J shed 8 bases, with 13 bases lying between them. CDR3 nucleotide sequence: TGTGCCAGCAGCAATCCCCTTGCAGGCTACACCTTC. This encodes CASSNPLAGYTF.

CDR3: CSAREIKREQPQHF. In nucleotides, the CDR3 is TGCAGTGCTAGAGAGATAAAGCGCGAGCAGCCCCAGCATTTT. The chain couples TRBV20-1 to TRBJ1-5; D remains unclear. The germline gives CDR1 DFQATT, CDR2 SNEGSKA (reference sequence). This CDR3 is built from 14 residues. Trimming left V 0 bases short and J 7 bases short, with 13 bases between.

About this clonotype itself: One end of the junction is discordant with germline, which a read error may explain. The V and J genes are TRBV9 and TRBJ1-4; D not resolved. The germline CDR1 and CDR2 sequences are SGDLS and YYNGEE. This CDR3 contains 13 residues. As DNA, the CDR3 is TGTGCCAGCAGCGTAGACAATACGGGGATAAGGGTTTTT. Translating it yields CASSVDNTGIRVF. The whole variable domain, filled in from reference TRBV9 and TRBJ1-4, reads DSGVTQTPKHLITATGQRVTLRCSPRSGDLSVYWYQQSLDQGLQFLIQYYNGEERAKGNILERFSAQQFPDLHSELNLSSLELGDSALYFCASSVDNTGIRVFGSGTQLSVL.

This clonotype was seen at least ten times. V usage is TRBV12-3 or TRBV12-4 and J usage is TRBJ2-3, with 13 bases matching TRBD2. This CDR3 has 16 residues. V trimming: 5 bases; J trimming: 2 bases; junction bases outside the gene matches: 4. The CDR3 DNA reads TGTGCCAGCAGTACAACTAGCGGGGGGGTCACAGATACGCAGTATTTT. Translated, it gives CASSTTSGGVTDTQYF.

The gene calls are TRBV7-8 and TRBJ2-3; D is uncertain. The CDR3 consists of 13 residues. V was clipped by 4 bases and J by 4 bases, with 9 bases between them. Germline V gene data show CDR1 as SGHVS and CDR2 as FQNEAQ. CDR3 loop: CASSSGGPDTQYF. The CDR3 DNA is TGTGCCAGCAGCTCCGGCGGTCCAGATACGCAGTATTTT.

This clonotype was seen more than once but under ten times. This chain joins TRBV10-3 and TRBJ2-5; 9 positions match TRBD1. V lost 6 bases, J lost 4 bases, and 6 bases stayed unmatched. CDR1 is ENHRY and CDR2 is SYGVKD in the germline V gene. The CDR3 length is 14 residues. CDR3 nucleotide sequence: TGTGCCATCAGCCCGGGACAGGGCGGAGAGACCCAGTACTTC. Residues: CAISPGQGGETQYF.

The chain's CDR3 is CASSPFWDRAGIYGYTF. CDR3 in DNA: TGTGCCAGCAGCCCCTTTTGGGACAGGGCCGGGATTTATGGCTACACCTTC. J is TRBJ1-2 and V is TRBV3-1; TRBD1 agrees at 9 bases. V was pared by 4 bases and J by 5 bases, with 14 bases of the junction left unmatched. The CDR3 is 17 residues long. The germline V gene has CDR1 LGHDT and CDR2 YNNKEL (reference sequence).

The chain combines TRBV3-1 with TRBJ2-1; D possibly corresponds to TRBD1 (7 bases). The length of the CDR3 is 13 residues. Germline CDR1 reads LGHDT; CDR2 reads YNNKEL (reference sequence). Trimming stripped 5 bases from V and 9 bases from J, with 14 bases between. CDR3 sequence reads: CASSKGARGEQFF. The CDR3 nucleotides are TGTGCCAGCAGCAAGGGGGCGCGGGGTGAGCAGTTCTTC.

There are a few counts of this clonotype. This chain links TRBV6-5 with TRBJ2-3; 7 nucleotides agree with TRBD2. Germline CDR1 MNHEY, CDR2 SVGAGI. CDR3 length: 15 residues. The V segment lost 5 bases and the J segment 0 bases; nucleotides outside the gene matches: 5. The CDR3, as DNA: TGTGCCAGCAGTCCCCTAGCGGCTAGCACAGATACGCAGTATTTT. Encoded protein: CASSPLAASTDTQYF.

This clonotype was seen at least ten times. The V call is TRBV12-3 or TRBV12-4, the J call TRBJ1-2, with 7 positions matching TRBD1. The CDR3 contains 14 residues. V trimming: 6 bases; J trimming: 8 bases; junction bases outside the gene matches: 12. The chain's CDR3 is CASSPQGSLGGYTF. The CDR3 DNA is TGTGCCAGCAGCCCACAGGGGTCCCTGGGAGGCTACACCTTC.

This clonotype has a count of ten or more. The chain employs TRBV18 and TRBJ1-1; 8 positions agree with TRBD1. The V and J ends lost 3 bases and 0 bases, in that order; junction bases with no gene match: 12. The CDR3 is 18 amino acids. The germline gives CDR1 KGHSH, CDR2 LQKENI. CDR3 bases: TGTGCCAGCTCACCCCGTCCCGGGACAGGCTTTGTGAACACTGAAGCTTTCTTT. This encodes CASSPRPGTGFVNTEAFF. The variable domain in full, with the rest retrieved from reference TRBV18 and TRBJ1-1, is NAGVMQNPRHLVRRRGQEARLRCSPMKGHSHVYWYRQLPEEGLKFMVYLQKENIIDESGMPKERFSAEFPKEGPSILRIQQVVRGDSAAYFCASSPRPGTGFVNTEAFFGQGTRLTVV.

This clonotype came up a few times. The chain is built from TRBV7-3 and TRBJ2-3; 16 bases line up with TRBD2. After removal of 4 bases from V and 4 bases from J, the junction contained 11 bases not matched to a gene. This CDR3 has 19 amino acids. Germline CDR1 and CDR2: SGHTA and FQGTGA. CDR3 residues: CASSSLGTSGGAIPDTQYF. CDR3 in DNA: TGTGCCAGCAGCTCCCTGGGGACTAGCGGGGGGGCGATCCCAGATACGCAGTATTTT. The complete variable domain, with remaining parts taken from reference TRBV7-3 and TRBJ2-3, reads GAGVSQTPSNKVTEKGKYVELRCDPISGHTALYWYRQSLGQGPEFLIYFQGTGAADDSGLPNDRFFAVRPEGSVSTLKIQRTERGDSAVYLCASSSLGTSGGAIPDTQYFGPGTRLTVL.

The J gene is TRBJ2-1, the V gene TRBV19, with TRBD2 matching over 11 bases. Germline V gene lookup returns CDR1 LNHDA and CDR2 SQIVND (reference sequence). CDR3 size: 18 residues. The V gene end was trimmed by 4 bases and the J gene end by 5 bases; junction bases not matched to a gene: 13. The CDR3 DNA reads as TGTGCCAGTAGTAACGACCTCCAACTAGCGGGAGTCGACAATGAGCAGTTCTTC. This gives the protein CASSNDLQLAGVDNEQFF.